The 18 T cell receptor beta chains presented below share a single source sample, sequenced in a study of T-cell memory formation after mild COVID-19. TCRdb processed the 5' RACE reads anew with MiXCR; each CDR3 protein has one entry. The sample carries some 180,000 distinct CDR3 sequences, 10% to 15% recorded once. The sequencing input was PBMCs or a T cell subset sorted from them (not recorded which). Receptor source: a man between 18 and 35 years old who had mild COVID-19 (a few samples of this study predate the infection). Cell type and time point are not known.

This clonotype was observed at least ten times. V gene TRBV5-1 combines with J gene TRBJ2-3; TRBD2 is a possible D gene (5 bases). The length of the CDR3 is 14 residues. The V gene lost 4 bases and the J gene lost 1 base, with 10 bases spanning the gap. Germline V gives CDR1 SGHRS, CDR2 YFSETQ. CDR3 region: CASSLPAGTDTQYF. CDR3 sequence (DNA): TGCGCCAGCAGCCTCCCAGCGGGCACAGATACGCAGTATTTT.

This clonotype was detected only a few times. Written as DNA, the CDR3 is TGTGCCAGCAGTGAAGACGGGCTCACCGGGGAGCTGTTTTTT. Its protein product is CASSEDGLTGELFF. V gene TRBV2 combines with J gene TRBJ2-2; no reliable D call. The CDR3 contains 14 residues. Germline lookup yields CDR1 SNHLY and CDR2 FYNNEI. The V and J ends lost 1 base and 4 bases respectively, with 7 bases between them. The full variable domain, in which reference TRBV2 and TRBJ2-2 provide the parts outside the CDR3, is EPEVTQTPSHQVTQMGQEVILRCVPISNHLYFYWYRQILGQKVEFLVSFYNNEISEKSEIFDDQFSVERPDGSNFTLKIRSTKLEDSAMYFCASSEDGLTGELFFGEGSRLTVL.

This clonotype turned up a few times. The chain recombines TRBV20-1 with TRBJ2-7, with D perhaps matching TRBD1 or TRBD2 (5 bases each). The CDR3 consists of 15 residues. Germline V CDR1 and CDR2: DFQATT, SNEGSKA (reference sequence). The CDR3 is CRNDTGTMRFHEQYV. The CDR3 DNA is TGCAGAAACGATACCGGGACCATGAGGTTCCACGAGCAGTACGTC.

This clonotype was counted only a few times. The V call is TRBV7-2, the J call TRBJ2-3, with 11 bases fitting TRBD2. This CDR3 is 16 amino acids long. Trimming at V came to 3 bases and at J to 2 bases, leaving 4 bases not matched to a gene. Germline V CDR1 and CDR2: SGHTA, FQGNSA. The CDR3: CASSFTSGGPTDTQYF. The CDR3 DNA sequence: TGTGCCAGCAGCTTTACTAGCGGGGGACCCACAGATACGCAGTATTTT.

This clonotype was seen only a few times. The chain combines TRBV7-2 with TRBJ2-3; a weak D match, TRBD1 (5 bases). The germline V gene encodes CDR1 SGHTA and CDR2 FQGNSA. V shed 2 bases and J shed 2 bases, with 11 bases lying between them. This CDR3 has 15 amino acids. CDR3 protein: CASSLRWGDTDTQYF. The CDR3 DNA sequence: TGTGCCAGCAGCTTAAGATGGGGCGACACAGATACGCAGTATTTT.

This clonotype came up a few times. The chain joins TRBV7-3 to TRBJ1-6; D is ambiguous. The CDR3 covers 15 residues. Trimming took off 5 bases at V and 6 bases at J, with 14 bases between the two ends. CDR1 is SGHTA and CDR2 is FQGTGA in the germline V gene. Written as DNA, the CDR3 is TGTGCCAGCAGCGAAAGACCGTTGTTTAATTCACCCCTCCACTTT. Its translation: CASSERPLFNSPLHF.

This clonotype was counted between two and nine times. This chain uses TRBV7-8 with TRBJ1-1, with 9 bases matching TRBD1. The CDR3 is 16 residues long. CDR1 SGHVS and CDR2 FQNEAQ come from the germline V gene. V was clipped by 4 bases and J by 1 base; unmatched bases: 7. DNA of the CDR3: TGTGCCAGCAGCTCCGGACCGGGACAGGGGAACACTGAAGCTTTCTTT. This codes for CASSSGPGQGNTEAFF.

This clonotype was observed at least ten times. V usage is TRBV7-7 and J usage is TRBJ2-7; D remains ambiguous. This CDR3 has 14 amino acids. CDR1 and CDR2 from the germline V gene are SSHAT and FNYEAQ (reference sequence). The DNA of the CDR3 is TGTGCTAGCAGCTTAGGTACCCTACCAGGCGAGCAGTACGTC. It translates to CASSLGTLPGEQYV.

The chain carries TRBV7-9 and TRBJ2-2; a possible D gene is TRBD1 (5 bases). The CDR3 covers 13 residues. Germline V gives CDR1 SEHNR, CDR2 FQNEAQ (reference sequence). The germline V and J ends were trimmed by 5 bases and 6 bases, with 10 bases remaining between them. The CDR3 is CASSPGWSGELFF. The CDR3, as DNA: TGTGCCAGCAGCCCAGGGTGGTCCGGGGAGCTGTTTTTT.

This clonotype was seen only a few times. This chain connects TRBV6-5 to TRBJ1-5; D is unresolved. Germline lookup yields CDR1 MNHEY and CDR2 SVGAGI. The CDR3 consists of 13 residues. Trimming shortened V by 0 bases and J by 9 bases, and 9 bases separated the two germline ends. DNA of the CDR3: TGTGCCAGCAGTTACTCGAGCGCTGGGCCCCAGCATTTT. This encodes CASSYSSAGPQHF.

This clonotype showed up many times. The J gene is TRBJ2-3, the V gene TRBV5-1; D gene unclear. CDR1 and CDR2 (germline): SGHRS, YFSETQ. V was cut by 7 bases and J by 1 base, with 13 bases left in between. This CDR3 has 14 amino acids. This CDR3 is CASYNNLRTDTQYF. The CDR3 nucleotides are TGCGCCAGCTATAATAATCTCCGCACAGATACGCAGTATTTT.

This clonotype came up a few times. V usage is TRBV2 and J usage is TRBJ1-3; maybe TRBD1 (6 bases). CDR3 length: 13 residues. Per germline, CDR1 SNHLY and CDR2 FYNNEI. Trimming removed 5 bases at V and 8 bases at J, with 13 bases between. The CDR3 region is CASSTGQEDTIYF. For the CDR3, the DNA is TGTGCCAGCAGTACGGGACAAGAGGACACCATATATTTT. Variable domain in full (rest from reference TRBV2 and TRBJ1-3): EPEVTQTPSHQVTQMGQEVILRCVPISNHLYFYWYRQILGQKVEFLVSFYNNEISEKSEIFDDQFSVERPDGSNFTLKIRSTKLEDSAMYFCASSTGQEDTIYFGEGSWLTVV.

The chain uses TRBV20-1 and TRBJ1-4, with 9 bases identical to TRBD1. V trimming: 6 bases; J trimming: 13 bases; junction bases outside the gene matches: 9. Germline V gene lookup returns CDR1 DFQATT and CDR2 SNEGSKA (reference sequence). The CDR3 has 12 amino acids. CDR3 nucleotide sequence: TGCAGTGCAGACCGGGACAGGGACGCACTGTTTTTT. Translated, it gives CSADRDRDALFF.

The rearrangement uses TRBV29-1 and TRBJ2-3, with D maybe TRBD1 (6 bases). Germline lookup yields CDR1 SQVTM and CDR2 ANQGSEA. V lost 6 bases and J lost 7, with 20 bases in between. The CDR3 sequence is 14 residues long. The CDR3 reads CSVEAYRAVNTQYF. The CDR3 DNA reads TGCAGCGTAGAGGCCTACAGGGCGGTAAATACGCAGTATTTT.

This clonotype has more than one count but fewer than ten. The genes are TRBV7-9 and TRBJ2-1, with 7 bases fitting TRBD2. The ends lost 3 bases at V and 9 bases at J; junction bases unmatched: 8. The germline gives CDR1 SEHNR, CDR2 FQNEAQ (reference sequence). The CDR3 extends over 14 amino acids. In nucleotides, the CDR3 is TGTGCCAGCAGCTTGATCGGGGGGTTCATTGAGCAGTTCTTC. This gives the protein CASSLIGGFIEQFF.

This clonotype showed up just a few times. The CDR3 nucleotides read TGCGCCAGCAGCCAAGATCCGGGAGGCTATGGCTACACCTTC. Protein sequence: CASSQDPGGYGYTF. V and J are TRBV4-3 and TRBJ1-2, with D hard to call. The germline V gene has CDR1 LGHNA and CDR2 YSLEER. V lost 0 bases and J lost 4, with 9 bases in between. The CDR3 is made up of 14 amino acids.

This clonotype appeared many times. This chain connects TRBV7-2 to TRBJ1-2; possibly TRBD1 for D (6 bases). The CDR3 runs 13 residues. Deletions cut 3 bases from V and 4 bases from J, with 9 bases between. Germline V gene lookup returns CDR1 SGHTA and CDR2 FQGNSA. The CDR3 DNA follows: TGTGCCAGCAGCTTTACAGGGTCCTATGGCTACACCTTC. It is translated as CASSFTGSYGYTF.

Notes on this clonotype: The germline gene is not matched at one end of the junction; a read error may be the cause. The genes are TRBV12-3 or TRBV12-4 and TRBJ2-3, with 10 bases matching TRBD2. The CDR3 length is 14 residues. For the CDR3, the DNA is TGTGCCAGCAGTCTAGCGGGGGCGACAGATACGCAGTATTTT. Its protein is CASSLAGATDTQYF.